The entry below gives a single T cell receptor (beta chain) sequence along with its context. The sample is drawn from a study of blood T cell repertoires in COVID-19. As for the study in general: PBMCs, B-cell-depleted T cells, or T cells were the source of the cDNA or gDNA that made up the material.

The CDR3 spans 15 residues. V was cut by 1 base and J by 1 base, with 10 bases left in between. Germline V gene lookup returns CDR1 LGHNA and CDR2 YSLEER. Here immunoSEQ multiplex PCR was the method, and the copy in TCRdb shows in-frame clones only, minus some. The table has some 140,000 clones, approximately 85% seen once. The sequenced sample consisted of peripheral blood. The TCR originated in a human donor in a cohort sampled during active COVID-19. The chain recombines TRBV4-3 with TRBJ1-1; no reliable D call. The CDR3 DNA follows: TGCGCCAGCAGCCAAGTTAGTTGGGCGAACACTGAAGCTTTCTTT. Its translation is CASSQVSWANTEAFF.